This entry is about one T cell receptor (beta chain). Some clones are missing from TCRdb's copy, which holds only in-frame ones; the method was immunoSEQ multiplex PCR. The data show roughly 4,000 clones, with 94% seen just once and 2% to 2.5% held by the top ten. The entry originates in a study of tumor T cells in aggressive B-cell lymphoma. The CDR3 is made up of 15 amino acids. Germline V gene lookup returns CDR1 MDHEN and CDR2 SYDVKM. V lost 1 base and J lost 4, with 13 bases in between. This chain uses TRBV28 with TRBJ1-1; weak D call: TRBD1 (5 bases). Sequenced material: tumor tissue. The receptor's source is an adult with diffuse large B cell lymphoma. The CDR3 coding sequence is TGTGCCAGCAGTTTATTGGGCAGGGAAGGCACTGAAGCTTTCTTT. Residues: CASSLLGREGTEAFF.